Given below is one T cell receptor (beta chain) in context. These data originate in a study of shared clonotypes between healthy human individuals. J gave up 0 bases and V 6 bases, and 4 bases lay outside the gene matches. This CDR3 has 15 residues. CDR1 and CDR2 from the germline V gene are SGHTA and FQGTGA. Naive CD8 cells lacked CD45RO, underwent positive selection for CCR7 and left out terminally differentiated effector memory CD45RA+ cells. Generated by immunoSEQ multiplex PCR, the TCRdb table keeps only in-frame clones and is missing some. Altogether about 580,000 clones are present, roughly 98% being singletons, with the ten largest covering 0.25% to 0.35%.

The gene calls are TRBV7-3 and TRBJ2-1; 8 bases are shared with TRBD2. This TCR came from a man under 40 in good health. What was sequenced was naive CD8+ T cells sorted from blood. CDR3: CASRSGTSSYNEQFF. CDR3 bases: TGTGCCAGCAGGTCCGGGACTAGCTCCTACAATGAGCAGTTCTTC.